This T cell receptor beta chain was profiled in a study of T cells in Graves' hyperthyroidism and ophthalmopathy. RNA transcripts served as the template for amplifying TCR beta CDR3 regions. TCR CDR3 underwent first-round RT-PCR with the HTBI primer set. One entry per CDR3 protein, called by TCRdb with MiXCR from the multiplex PCR reads. The sample carries around 520,000 distinct CDR3 sequences, around a quarter recorded once. V was pared by 1 base and J by 4 bases, with 12 bases of the junction left unmatched. The CDR3 loop spans 16 amino acids. From germline, CDR1 is DFQATT and CDR2 SNEGSKA (reference sequence).

The V call is TRBV20-1, the J call TRBJ1-2; 7 nucleotides agree with TRBD1. The receptor was isolated from a woman in her twenties or thirties with Graves' ophthalmopathy. The sequencing sample was made of blood. CDR3 protein: CSARASLRGLGYGYTF. The CDR3 region has the DNA TGCAGTGCTAGAGCGAGCCTAAGGGGGCTTGGCTATGGCTACACCTTC.